The entry that follows covers one T cell receptor beta chain sequence. Its antigen is undetermined. Barcoded TCR alpha and TCR beta cDNA libraries with UMIs came from 5'RACE using constant-segment primers. TCRdb fed the 5' RACE reads into MiXCR, producing one record per CDR3 protein. The table lists 250,000 to 300,000 distinct CDR3 sequences, roughly 17% of them singletons. The data stem from a study of T-cell memory formation after mild COVID-19. Findings of the study overall: Pre-infection memory carried some responding clones, suggesting that cross-reactive memory joined.

The source material was PBMCs or a T cell subset sorted from them (not recorded which). This TCR came from a man younger than 35 who had mild COVID-19 (a few samples of this study predate the infection). Cell type and time point are not known.

CDR3 in DNA: TGTGCCAGCATGGGCAGTTATTACGAGCAGTACTTC. Its protein is CASMGSYYEQYF. The chain combines TRBV6-5 with TRBJ2-7; D is undetermined. The V end lost 7 bases, the J end lost 4 bases, and 11 bases lay between the germline ends. There are 12 residues in the CDR3. Germline V lookup: CDR1 MNHEY, CDR2 SVGAGI.